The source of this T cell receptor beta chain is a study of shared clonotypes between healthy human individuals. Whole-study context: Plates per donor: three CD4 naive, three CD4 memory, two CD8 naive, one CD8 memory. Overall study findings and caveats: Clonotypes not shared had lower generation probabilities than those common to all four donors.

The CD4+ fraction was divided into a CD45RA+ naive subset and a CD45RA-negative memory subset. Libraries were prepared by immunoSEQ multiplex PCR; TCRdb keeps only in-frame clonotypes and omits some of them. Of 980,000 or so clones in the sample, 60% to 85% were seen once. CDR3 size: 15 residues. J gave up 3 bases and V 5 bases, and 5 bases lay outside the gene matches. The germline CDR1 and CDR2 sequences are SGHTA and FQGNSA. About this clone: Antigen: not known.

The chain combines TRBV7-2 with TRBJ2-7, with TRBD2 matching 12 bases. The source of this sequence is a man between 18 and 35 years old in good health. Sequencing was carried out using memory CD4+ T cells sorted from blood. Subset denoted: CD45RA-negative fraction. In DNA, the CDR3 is TGTGCCAGCAGCAAGGCTAGCGGGGGGGTCTACGAGCAGTACTTC. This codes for CASSKASGGVYEQYF.